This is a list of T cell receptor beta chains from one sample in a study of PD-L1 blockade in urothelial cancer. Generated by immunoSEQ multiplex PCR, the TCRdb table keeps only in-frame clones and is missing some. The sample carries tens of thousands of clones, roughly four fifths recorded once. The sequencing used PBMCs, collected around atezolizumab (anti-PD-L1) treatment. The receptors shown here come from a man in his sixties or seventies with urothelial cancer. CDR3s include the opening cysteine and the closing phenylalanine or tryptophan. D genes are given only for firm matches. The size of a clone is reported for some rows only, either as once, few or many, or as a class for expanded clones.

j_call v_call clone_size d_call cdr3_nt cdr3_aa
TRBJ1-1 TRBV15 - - TGTGCCACCAGCAGAGATCTCAGGAACACTGAAGCTTTCTTT CATSRDLRNTEAFF
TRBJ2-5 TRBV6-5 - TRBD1 TGTGCCAGCGAGAACAGGGGCTTTGGGACCCAGTACTTC CASENRGFGTQYF
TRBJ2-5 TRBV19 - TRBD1 TGTGCCAGTAGTCTCCGACAGGGCTCCCAAGAGACCCAGTACTTC CASSLRQGSQETQYF
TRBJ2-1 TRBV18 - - TGTGCCAGCTCAAATAATGCAGTTTCCTACAATGAGCAGTTCTTC CASSNNAVSYNEQFF
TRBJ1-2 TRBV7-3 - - TGTGCCAGCAGCTTAATCGAAGGGACACAGAACTATGGCTACACCTTC CASSLIEGTQNYGYTF
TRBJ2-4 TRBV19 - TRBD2 TGTGCCAGTAGTACGGGGCTAGCGGGAAGTGACATTCAGTACTTC CASSTGLAGSDIQYF
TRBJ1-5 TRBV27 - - TGTGCCAGCAGTTTCGCGGAGTTCGGGGAGCCCCAGCATTTT CASSFAEFGEPQHF
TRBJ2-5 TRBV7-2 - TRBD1 TGTGCCAGCAGCTTAGCGACAGGGGTCCAAGAGACCCAGTACTTC CASSLATGVQETQYF
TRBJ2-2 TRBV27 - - TGTGCCAGCAGTTCACGCAGGGTCTCGGCGAACACCGGGGAGCTGTTTTTT CASSSRRVSANTGELFF
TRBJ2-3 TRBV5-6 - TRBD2 TGTGCCAGCAGCTGGGGGCCTAGCGGGGTTCTCACAGATACGCAGTATTTT CASSWGPSGVLTDTQYF
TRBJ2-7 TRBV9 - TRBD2 TGTGCCAGCAGCGTAGGGGGAGGGAGGAGCTCCTACGAGCAGTACTTC CASSVGGGRSSYEQYF
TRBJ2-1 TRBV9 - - TGTGCCAGCAGCGTAGATGGTCGGGGTGAGCAGTTCTTC CASSVDGRGEQFF
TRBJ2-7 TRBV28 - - TGTGCCAGCACTACCATCGTGCCCCCTTACGAGCAGTACTTC CASTTIVPPYEQYF
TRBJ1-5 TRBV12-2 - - TGTGCAAGTCGCCCCCGTTGTGTGGAGAATCAGCCCCAGCATTTT CASRPRCVENQPQHF
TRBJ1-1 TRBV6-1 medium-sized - TGTGCCAGCACTCGGACAGATAACACTGAAGCTTTCTTT CASTRTDNTEAFF
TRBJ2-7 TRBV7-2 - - TGTGCCAGCAGCAAACAAAAACGCGGGACAGCCTACGAGCAGTACTTC CASSKQKRGTAYEQYF
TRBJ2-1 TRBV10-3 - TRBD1 TGTGCCACAAATCAGGGGGCGGCCTACAATGAGCAGTTCTTC CATNQGAAYNEQFF
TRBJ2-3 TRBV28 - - TGTGCCAGCAGTTTATCCGACCTAGTCGATACGCAGTATTTT CASSLSDLVDTQYF
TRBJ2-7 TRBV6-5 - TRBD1 TGTGCCAGCAGTCCCCGGGACAGGAACATCTACGAGCAGTACTTC CASSPRDRNIYEQYF
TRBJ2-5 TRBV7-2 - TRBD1 TGTGCCAGCAGCGCGACAGGGGAGACCCAGTACTTC CASSATGETQYF
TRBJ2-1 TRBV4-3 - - TGCGCCAGCAGCCTAAATACAGGTCGCGATGAGCAGTTCTTC CASSLNTGRDEQFF
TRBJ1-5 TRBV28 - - TGTGCCAGCTCGCGGAGCAGTCGAAATCAGCCCCAGCATTTT CASSRSSRNQPQHF
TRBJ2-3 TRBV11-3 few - TGTGCCAGCAGCTTAGATTCCGCAGGGGGGCTAGATACGCAGTATTTT CASSLDSAGGLDTQYF
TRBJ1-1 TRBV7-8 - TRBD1 TGTGCCAGCAGCCCCCGACAGGGCCGAGAGGCTTTCTTT CASSPRQGREAFF
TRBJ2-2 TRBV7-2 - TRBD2 TGTGCCAGCAGTTTCCCTGGGGGGGCGAACACCGGGGAGCTGTTTTTT CASSFPGGANTGELFF
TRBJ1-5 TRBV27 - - TGTGCCAGCAGTCGCCGCCCGGTGGACGCGGAGGGGCCCCAGCATTTT CASSRRPVDAEGPQHF
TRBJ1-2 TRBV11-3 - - TGTGCCAGCAGCGCTGGACAGCCAAAGGGCTATGGCTACACCTTC CASSAGQPKGYGYTF
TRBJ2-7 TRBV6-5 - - TGTGCCAGCAGGAGATCCACTGGCGAGCAGTACTTC CASRRSTGEQYF
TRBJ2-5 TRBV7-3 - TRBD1 TGTGCCAGCAGCTATACAGGGACAGCCCAAGAGACCCAGTACTTC CASSYTGTAQETQYF
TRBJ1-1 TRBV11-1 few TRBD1 TGTGCCAGCAGCTCCCGGACAGGGCGGGCCACTGAAGCTTTCTTT CASSSRTGRATEAFF
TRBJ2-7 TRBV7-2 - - TGTGCCAGCAGCTTAGCAGGGAGGAAGCAGTACTTC CASSLAGRKQYF
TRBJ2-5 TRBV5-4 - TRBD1 TGTGCCAGCAGCCCCCCTCGGACAGGGAAAGAGACCCAGTACTTC CASSPPRTGKETQYF
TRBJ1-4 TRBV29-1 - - TGCAGCGGGAGCAGGGGTGAAAAACTGTTTTTT CSGSRGEKLFF
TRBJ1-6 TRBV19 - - TGTGCCAGTAGTCCTCTCGGGGTTAATTCACCCCTCCACTTT CASSPLGVNSPLHF
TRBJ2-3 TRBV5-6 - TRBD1 TGTGCCAGCAGCTGGACAGGTCGAGGTACAGATACGCAGTATTTT CASSWTGRGTDTQYF
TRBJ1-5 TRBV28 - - TGTGCCAGCAGTCTTCTGACAGCTACCAATCAGCCCCAGCATTTT CASSLLTATNQPQHF
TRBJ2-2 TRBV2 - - TGTGCCAGCAAGGCAGGGGAGGGCACCGGGGAGCTGTTTTTT CASKAGEGTGELFF
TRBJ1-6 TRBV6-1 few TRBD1 TGTGCCAGCAGTGAAGCGGACAGGGGGAGTTACCCCCTCCACTTT CASSEADRGSYPLHF
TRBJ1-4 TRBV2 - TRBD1 TGTGCCAGCAGTGGACAGGGGTATGACGAAAAACTGTTTTTT CASSGQGYDEKLFF
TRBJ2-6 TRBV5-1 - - TGCGCCAGCAGCTTGCGGTCTAAGACAGTAACGAGCTCTGGGGCCAACGTCCTGACTTTC CASSLRSKTVTSSGANVLTF
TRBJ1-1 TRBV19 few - TGTGCCAGTAGTATTGGAGGGGCCCGCGCTTTCTTT CASSIGGARAFF
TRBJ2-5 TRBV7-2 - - TGTGCCAGCAGCCGATCCCGGGGAGAAGAGACCCAGTACTTC CASSRSRGEETQYF
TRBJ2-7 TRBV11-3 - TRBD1 TGTGCCAGCAGCTCCGGGCAGGGGGCGGGTTACGAGCAGTACTTC CASSSGQGAGYEQYF
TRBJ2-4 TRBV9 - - TGTGCCAGCAGCGCCCCAGGGGCAGGGAAAGTTTCGCGTCCTCACATTCAGTACTTC CASSAPGAGKVSRPHIQYF
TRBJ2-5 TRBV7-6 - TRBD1 TGTGCCAGCAGCTTAGCGCACAGGGGGTTAGGGGGGACCCAGTACTTC CASSLAHRGLGGTQYF
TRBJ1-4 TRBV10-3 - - TGTGCCATCAACGGGGGATGGGATGAAAAACTGTTTTTT CAINGGWDEKLFF
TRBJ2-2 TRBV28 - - TGTGCCAGCAGTTCCCCGTGGCAGGAGAACACCGGGGAGCTGTTTTTT CASSSPWQENTGELFF
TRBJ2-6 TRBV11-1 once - TGTGCCAGCAGTCAGGGCTCTGGGGCCAACGTCCTGACTTTC CASSQGSGANVLTF
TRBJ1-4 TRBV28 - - TGTGCCAGCAGCGCCCTTCGGACAGCAACTAATGAAAAACTGTTTTTT CASSALRTATNEKLFF
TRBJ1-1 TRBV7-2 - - TGTGCCAGCAGTTCTTACGGGGTGAACACTGAAGCTTTCTTT CASSSYGVNTEAFF
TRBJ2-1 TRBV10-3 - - TGTGCCATCAGTGAGCGCGGACTCCACCTAAGCAATGAGCAGTTCTTC CAISERGLHLSNEQFF
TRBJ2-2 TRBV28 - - TGTGCCAGCAGCCCCGGAGGGAAGAACACCGGGGAGCTGTTTTTT CASSPGGKNTGELFF
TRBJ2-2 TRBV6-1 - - TGTGCCTTTCGACAGAGAGATACCGGGGAGCTGTTTTTT CAFRQRDTGELFF
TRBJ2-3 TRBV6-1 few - TGTGCCAGCAGGAGGACAACTAGCACAGATACGCAGTATTTT CASRRTTSTDTQYF
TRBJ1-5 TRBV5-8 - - TGTGCCAGCAGCTTGGACGGACAGCCTAATCAGCCCCAGCATTTT CASSLDGQPNQPQHF
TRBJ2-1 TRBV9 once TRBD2 TGTGCCAGCAGCGCTTCCGGGACTAGTCTGTTCTTC CASSASGTSLFF
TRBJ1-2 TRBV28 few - TGTGCCAGCAGCATGTCAGGGTCCTATGGCTACACCTTC CASSMSGSYGYTF
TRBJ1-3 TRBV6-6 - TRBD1 TGTGCCAGCAGAGGCGGGACAGGGACTGGAAACACCATATATTTT CASRGGTGTGNTIYF
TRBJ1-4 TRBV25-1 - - TGTGCCAGCGGACAATTTAATGAAAAACTGTTTTTT CASGQFNEKLFF